Below, one T cell receptor beta chain is given with its context. The entry originates in a study of blood T cell repertoires in COVID-19. Study information: From T cells, B-cell-depleted T cells, or PBMCs came the material, which was cDNA or gDNA.

Germline V CDR1 and CDR2: MGHRA, YSYEKL. There are 16 residues in the CDR3. The V and J ends lost 6 bases and 1 base, in that order; junction bases with no gene match: 10. Participants' own reports of clinical history determined their cohort assignment. In Cohort 3, a recovered donor had either two negative PCRs, clearance, or symptom resolution. Original processing notes: Reference gene primers were amplified, and this amplification served to estimate nucleated cell counts. Data came from immunoSEQ multiplex PCR; TCRdb stores just in-frame clones and leaves some out. V, J and clone size reflect that table, while D and trimming were determined from the DNA. The table shows over 250,000 clones, with roughly nine tenths occurring only once.

The sequence was collected from a woman aged 18 to 35 who had recovered from COVID-19. Source material: PBMCs or T cells enriched from blood (not recorded which). The chain has TRBV4-1 and TRBJ2-7; 9 bases are a match to TRBD1. The CDR3 loop reads CASSPRGQGQSYEQYF. Written as DNA, the CDR3 is TGCGCCAGCAGTCCCCGGGGACAGGGACAATCCTACGAGCAGTACTTC.